A single sample gave rise to the 7 T cell receptor beta chains below, sequenced in a study of T cells in Graves' hyperthyroidism and ophthalmopathy. Amplification of TCR beta CDR3 regions was performed using RNA transcripts as template. Using the HTBI primer set, a first-round RT-PCR was run on the TCR CDR3. TCRdb fed the multiplex PCR reads into MiXCR, producing one record per CDR3 protein. This sample carries a few hundred thousand distinct CDR3 sequences, around 15% of them seen once, and the ten largest clones take approximately 15%. The sequencing sample was made of blood. These receptors came from a woman between 35 and 50 years old with Graves' hyperthyroidism.

Concerning this clonotype: A read error is likely, as this CDR3 ends without the conserved phenylalanine or tryptophan. V is TRBV6-1 and J is TRBJ1-5; 8 bases are a match to TRBD1. The CDR3 is 15 residues long. V trimming: 0 bases; J trimming: 6 bases; junction bases outside the gene matches: 4. CDR1 MNHNS and CDR2 SASEGT come from the germline V gene. CDR3 nucleotide sequence: TGTGCCAGCAGTGAAGCCTGGACAGGGTTTCAGCCCCAGCATCTT. Translating it yields CASSEAWTGFQPQHL.

This clonotype was picked up many times. V gene TRBV2 combines with J gene TRBJ1-2; TRBD1 matches at 9 bases. Looked up from germline, CDR1 is SNHLY and CDR2 is FYNNEI. This CDR3 region has 14 residues. After removal of 6 bases from V and 4 bases from J, the junction contained 6 bases not matched to a gene. The DNA for the CDR3 is TGTGCCAGCAGCGGGGACAGGGTCGGCTATGGCTACACCTTC. Its protein product is CASSGDRVGYGYTF.

Many counts were recorded for this clonotype. V gene TRBV20-1 combines with J gene TRBJ2-7, with D tentatively TRBD1 or TRBD2 (6 bases each). CDR3 length: 14 amino acids. V lost 5 bases and J lost 0, with 14 bases in between. CDR1 is DFQATT and CDR2 is SNEGSKA in the germline V gene (reference sequence). The CDR3 region is CSAGHGGSSYEQYF. DNA for the CDR3: TGCAGTGCTGGACACGGGGGCAGCTCCTACGAGCAGTACTTC.

This clonotype was detected many times. The V gene is TRBV5-1, the J gene TRBJ2-1; 8 nucleotides align to TRBD2. Germline CDR1 reads SGHRS; CDR2 reads YFSETQ. V lost 1 base to trimming and J lost 0 bases; unmatched junction nucleotides: 3. The CDR3 has 16 amino acids. The CDR3 DNA sequence: TGCGCCAGCAGCTTGACCGGGACTAGCTCCTACAATGAGCAGTTCTTC. Amino acids: CASSLTGTSSYNEQFF.

This clonotype has at least ten counts. The CDR3 nucleotides are TGTGCCAGCAGTAGGACTCTCCTCTACGAGCAGTACTTC. Translation: CASSRTLLYEQYF. The genes are TRBV27 and TRBJ2-7, with a weak D call TRBD2 (5 bases). The CDR3 totals 13 residues. V was trimmed by 5 bases and J by 3 bases, leaving 11 bases between them. CDR1 is MNHEY and CDR2 is SMNVEV in the germline V gene (reference sequence).

In its sample, this clonotype was seen many times. The gene calls are TRBV28 and TRBJ1-1; 10 bases agree with TRBD1. Unmatched junction bases numbered 15, after V lost 6 bases and J lost 5 bases. Germline assignment: CDR1 MDHEN and CDR2 SYDVKM. CDR3 length: 17 amino acids. The CDR3 sequence: CASRGTGVGRRMTEAFF. As DNA, the CDR3 is TGTGCCAGCAGGGGGACAGGGGTGGGGAGGCGGATGACTGAAGCTTTCTTT.

V gene TRBV14 combines with J gene TRBJ2-7; 7 bases agree with TRBD1. The germline CDR1 and CDR2 sequences are SGHDN and FVKESK. The CDR3 has 14 residues. V was pared by 6 bases and J by 5 bases, with 10 bases of the junction left unmatched. CDR3 DNA sequence: TGTGCCAGCAGACCCGACAGGGACAGCCACGAGCAGTACTTC. Protein product: CASRPDRDSHEQYF.